The clone carrying this T cell receptor (beta chain) was counted a few times. This entry belongs to a study of cytomegalovirus exposure and HLA in healthy donors. Primers included in the PCR were 60 Vbeta and 13 Jbeta primers. The table came from immunoSEQ multiplex PCR; TCRdb's copy has only in-frame clones and leaves some out. The repertoire includes about 180,000 clones, around 77% of them detected once, and 1% sits in the top ten. The CDR3 length is 15 residues. Germline CDR1 SGHTA, CDR2 FQGNSA. V was clipped by 4 bases and J by 2 bases, with 9 bases between them. The sample was PBMCs. This clonotype was obtained from a woman aged 50 to 60 in good health and CMV-seropositive. This rearrangement joins TRBV7-2 to TRBJ2-6, with a possible D match to TRBD1 (6 bases). CDR3 in DNA: TGTGCCAGCAGCTCCACAGGGACTGGGGCCAACGTCCTGACTTTC. As protein: CASSSTGTGANVLTF.